Detailed here is one T cell receptor beta chain. The sample belongs to a study of CD8 T cells in Susac syndrome. Germline-derived CDR1 and CDR2 are GTSNPN and SVGIG (reference sequence). The CDR3 is made up of 13 amino acids. Trimming stripped 0 bases from V and 8 bases from J, with 12 bases between. FACS enriched CD8+ TEMRA cells, while bulk CD8+ and CD4+ were negatively isolated. When the RNA was reverse transcribed, random hexamers were used with an input of roughly 0.45 to 1 ug. An immunoSEQ multiplex PCR amplified TCR beta CDR3 over 54 Vbeta and 13 Jbeta. TCRdb reanalysed the immunoSEQ multiplex PCR reads using MiXCR and keeps one entry per CDR3 protein. In the table there are under 200,000 distinct CDR3 sequences, around nine tenths of which are singletons.

The sample taken for sequencing was CD4+ T cells from PBMCs. This TCR derives from a human donor with Susac syndrome. V and J are TRBV30 and TRBJ2-3; D uncertain. The CDR3 sequence: CAWSVTDDGTQYF. The CDR3 DNA sequence: TGTGCCTGGAGTGTCACAGACGATGGTACGCAGTATTTT.